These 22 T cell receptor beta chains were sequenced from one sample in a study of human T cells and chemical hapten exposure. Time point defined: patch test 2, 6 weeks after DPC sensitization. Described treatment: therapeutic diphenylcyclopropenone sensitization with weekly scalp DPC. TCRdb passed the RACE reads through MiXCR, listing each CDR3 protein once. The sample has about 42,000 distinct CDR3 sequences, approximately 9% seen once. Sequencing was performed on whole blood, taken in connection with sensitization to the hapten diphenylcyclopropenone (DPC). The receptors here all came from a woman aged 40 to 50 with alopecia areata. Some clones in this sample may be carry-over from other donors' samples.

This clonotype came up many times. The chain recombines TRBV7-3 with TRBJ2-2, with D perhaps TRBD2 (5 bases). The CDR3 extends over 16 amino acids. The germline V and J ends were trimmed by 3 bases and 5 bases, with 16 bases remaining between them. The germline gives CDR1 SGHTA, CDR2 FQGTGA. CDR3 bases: TGTGCCAGCAGCTTCAATTCGGGGAGCACTACCGGGGAGCTGTTTTTT. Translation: CASSFNSGSTTGELFF.

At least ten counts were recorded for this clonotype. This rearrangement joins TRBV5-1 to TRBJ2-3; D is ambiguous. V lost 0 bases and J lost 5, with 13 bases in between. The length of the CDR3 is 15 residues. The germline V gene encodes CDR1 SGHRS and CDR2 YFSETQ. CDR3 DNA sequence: TGCGCCAGCAGCTTGGACGCAGCCTTAGAAGATACGCAGTATTTT. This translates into CASSLDAALEDTQYF.

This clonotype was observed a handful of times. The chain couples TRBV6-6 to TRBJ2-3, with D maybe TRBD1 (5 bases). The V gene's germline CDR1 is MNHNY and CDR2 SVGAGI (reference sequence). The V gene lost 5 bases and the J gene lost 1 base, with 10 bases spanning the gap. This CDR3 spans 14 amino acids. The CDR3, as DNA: TGTGCCAGCAGTCTCCCACAGGGCACAGATACGCAGTATTTT. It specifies CASSLPQGTDTQYF.

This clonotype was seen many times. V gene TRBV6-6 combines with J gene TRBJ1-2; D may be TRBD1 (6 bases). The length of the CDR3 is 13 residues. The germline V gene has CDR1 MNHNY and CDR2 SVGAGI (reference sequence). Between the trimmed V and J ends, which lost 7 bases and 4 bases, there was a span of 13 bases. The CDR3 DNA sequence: TGTGCCAGCAATCATCAGGGGACCTATGGCTACACCTTC. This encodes CASNHQGTYGYTF.

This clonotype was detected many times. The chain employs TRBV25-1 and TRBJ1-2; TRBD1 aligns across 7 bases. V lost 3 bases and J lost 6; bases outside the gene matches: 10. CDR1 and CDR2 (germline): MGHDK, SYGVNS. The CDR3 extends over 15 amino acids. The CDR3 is CASSENQGGANGYTF. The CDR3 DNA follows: TGTGCCAGCAGTGAGAATCAAGGGGGCGCGAATGGCTACACCTTC.

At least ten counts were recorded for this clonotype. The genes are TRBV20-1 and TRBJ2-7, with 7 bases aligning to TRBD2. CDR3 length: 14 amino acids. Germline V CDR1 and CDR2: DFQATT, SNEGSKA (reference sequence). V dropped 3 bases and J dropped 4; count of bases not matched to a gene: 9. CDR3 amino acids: CSASLSFGGYEQYF. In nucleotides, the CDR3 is TGCAGTGCTAGTTTAAGTTTCGGGGGGTACGAGCAGTACTTC.

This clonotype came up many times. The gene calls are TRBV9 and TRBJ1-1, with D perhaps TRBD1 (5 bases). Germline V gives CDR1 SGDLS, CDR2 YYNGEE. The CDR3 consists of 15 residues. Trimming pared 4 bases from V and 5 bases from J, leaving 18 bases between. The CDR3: CASSLRSHGGTEAFF. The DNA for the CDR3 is TGTGCCAGCAGCCTAAGAAGCCATGGGGGAACTGAAGCTTTCTTT.

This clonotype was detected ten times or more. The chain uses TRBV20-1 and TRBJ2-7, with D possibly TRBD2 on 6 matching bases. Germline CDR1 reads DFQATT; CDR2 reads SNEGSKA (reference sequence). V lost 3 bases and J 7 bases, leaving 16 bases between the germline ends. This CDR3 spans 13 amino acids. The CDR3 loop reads CSASGGMAQEQYF. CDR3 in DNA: TGCAGTGCTAGTGGGGGGATGGCGCAGGAGCAGTACTTC.

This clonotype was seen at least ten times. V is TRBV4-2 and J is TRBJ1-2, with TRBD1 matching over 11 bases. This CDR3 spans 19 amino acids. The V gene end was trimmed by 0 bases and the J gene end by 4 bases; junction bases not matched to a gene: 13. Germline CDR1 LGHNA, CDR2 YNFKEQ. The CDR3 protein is CASSQDPGTGGPLGYGYTF. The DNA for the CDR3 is TGTGCCAGCAGCCAAGATCCCGGGACAGGGGGTCCTTTGGGCTATGGCTACACCTTC.

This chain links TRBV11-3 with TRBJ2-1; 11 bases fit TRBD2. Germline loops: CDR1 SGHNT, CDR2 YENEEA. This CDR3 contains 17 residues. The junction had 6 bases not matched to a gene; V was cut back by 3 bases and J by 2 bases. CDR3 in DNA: TGTGCCAGCAGCTTTCGTTCTAGCGGGGGGACCTACAATGAGCAGTTCTTC. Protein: CASSFRSSGGTYNEQFF.

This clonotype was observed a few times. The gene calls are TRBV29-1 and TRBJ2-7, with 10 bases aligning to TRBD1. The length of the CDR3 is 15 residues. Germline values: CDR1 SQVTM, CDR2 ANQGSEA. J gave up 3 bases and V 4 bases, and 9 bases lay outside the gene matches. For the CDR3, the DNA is TGCAGCGTTGGGGGACAGGGGCCATTATTCTACGAGCAGTACTTC. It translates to CSVGGQGPLFYEQYF.

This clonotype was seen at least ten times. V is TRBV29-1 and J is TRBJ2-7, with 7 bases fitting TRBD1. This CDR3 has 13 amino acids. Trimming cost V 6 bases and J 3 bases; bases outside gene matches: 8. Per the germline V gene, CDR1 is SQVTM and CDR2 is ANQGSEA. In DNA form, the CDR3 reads TGCAGCGTCGAATCCCGGGACAGCTACGAGCAGTACTTC. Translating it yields CSVESRDSYEQYF.

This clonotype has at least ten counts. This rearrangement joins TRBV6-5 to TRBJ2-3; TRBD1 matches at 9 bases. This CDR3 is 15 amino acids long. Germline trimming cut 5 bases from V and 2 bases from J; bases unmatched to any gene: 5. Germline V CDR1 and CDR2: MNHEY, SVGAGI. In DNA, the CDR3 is TGTGCCAGCAGTGGGGGACAGGGAGTCACAGATACGCAGTATTTT. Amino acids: CASSGGQGVTDTQYF.

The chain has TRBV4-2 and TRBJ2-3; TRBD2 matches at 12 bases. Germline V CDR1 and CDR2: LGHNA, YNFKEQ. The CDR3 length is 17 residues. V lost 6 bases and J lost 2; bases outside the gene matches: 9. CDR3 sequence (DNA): TGTGCCAGCAGACGACTAGCGGGGGCCATCAACACAGATACGCAGTATTTT. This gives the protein CASRRLAGAINTDTQYF.

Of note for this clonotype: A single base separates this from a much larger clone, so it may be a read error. CDR3 bases: TGTGCCAGCAGCTTTGGCGCTAGCGGGGGCCGACGTACAGATACGCAGTATTTT. This gives the protein CASSFGASGGRRTDTQYF. This rearrangement joins TRBV7-2 to TRBJ2-3; 10 bases match TRBD2. CDR3 length: 18 residues. Germline lookup yields CDR1 SGHTA and CDR2 FQGNSA. V dropped 3 bases and J dropped 3; count of bases not matched to a gene: 12. Variable domain in full (rest from reference TRBV7-2 and TRBJ2-3): GAGVSQSPSNKVTEKGKDVELRCDPISGHTALYWYRQSLGQGLEFLIYFQGNSAPDKSGLPSDRFSAERTGGSVSTLTIQRTQQEDSAVYLCASSFGASGGRRTDTQYFGPGTRLTVL.

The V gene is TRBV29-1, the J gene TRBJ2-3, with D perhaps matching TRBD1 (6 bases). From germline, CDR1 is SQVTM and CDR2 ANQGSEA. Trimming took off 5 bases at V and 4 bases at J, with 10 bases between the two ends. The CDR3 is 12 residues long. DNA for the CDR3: TGCAGCGTTTTGGGGGCCCCAGATACGCAGTATTTT. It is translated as CSVLGAPDTQYF.

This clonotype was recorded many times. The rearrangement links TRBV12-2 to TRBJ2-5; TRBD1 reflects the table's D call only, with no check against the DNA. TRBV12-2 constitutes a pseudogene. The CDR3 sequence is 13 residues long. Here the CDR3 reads CASRPTGGKTQYF. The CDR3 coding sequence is TGTGCAAGTCGCCCCACGGGGGGGAAGACCCAGTACTTC.

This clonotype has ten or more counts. The CDR3 region is CASSPSRTGGFYGYTF. CDR3 coding DNA: TGTGCCAGCAGTCCCTCTAGGACAGGGGGTTTTTATGGCTACACCTTC. The rearrangement joins TRBV28 to TRBJ1-2; 10 nucleotides match TRBD1. The CDR3 runs to 16 residues. The germline gives CDR1 MDHEN, CDR2 SYDVKM. J lost 5 bases, V lost 5 bases, and 11 bases had no gene match.

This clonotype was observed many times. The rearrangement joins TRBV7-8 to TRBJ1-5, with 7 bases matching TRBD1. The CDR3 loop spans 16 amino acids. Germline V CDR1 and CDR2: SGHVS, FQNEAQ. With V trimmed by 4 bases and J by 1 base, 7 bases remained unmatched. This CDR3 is CASSSYGQASNQPQHF. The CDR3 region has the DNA TGTGCCAGCAGCTCATACGGACAGGCGAGCAATCAGCCCCAGCATTTT.

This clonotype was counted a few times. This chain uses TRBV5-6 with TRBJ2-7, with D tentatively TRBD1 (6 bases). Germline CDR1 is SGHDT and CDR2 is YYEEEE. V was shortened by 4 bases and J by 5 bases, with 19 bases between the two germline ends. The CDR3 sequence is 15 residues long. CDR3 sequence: CASSRRLTGIDEQYF. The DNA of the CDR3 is TGTGCCAGCAGCCGAAGACTTACAGGGATCGACGAGCAGTACTTC.

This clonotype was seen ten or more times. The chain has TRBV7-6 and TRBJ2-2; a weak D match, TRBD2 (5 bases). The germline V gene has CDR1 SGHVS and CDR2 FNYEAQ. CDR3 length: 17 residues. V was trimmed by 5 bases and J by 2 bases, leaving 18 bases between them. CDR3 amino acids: CASSLGWRQPNTGELFF. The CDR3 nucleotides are TGTGCCAGCAGCCTAGGGTGGAGGCAGCCTAACACCGGGGAGCTGTTTTTT.

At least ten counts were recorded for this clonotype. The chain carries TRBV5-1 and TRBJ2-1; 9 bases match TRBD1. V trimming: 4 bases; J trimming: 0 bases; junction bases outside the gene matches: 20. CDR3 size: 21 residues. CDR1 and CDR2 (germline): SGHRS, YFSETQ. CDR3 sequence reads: CASSPAPGQGLPYPSYNEQFF. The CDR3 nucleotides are TGCGCCAGCAGCCCAGCCCCGGGACAGGGCCTTCCTTACCCCTCCTACAATGAGCAGTTCTTC. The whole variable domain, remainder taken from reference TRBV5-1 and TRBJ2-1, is KAGVTQTPRYLIKTRGQQVTLSCSPISGHRSVSWYQQTPGQGLQFLFEYFSETQRNKGNFPGRFSGRQFSNSRSEMNVSTLELGDSALYLCASSPAPGQGLPYPSYNEQFFGPGTRLTVL.